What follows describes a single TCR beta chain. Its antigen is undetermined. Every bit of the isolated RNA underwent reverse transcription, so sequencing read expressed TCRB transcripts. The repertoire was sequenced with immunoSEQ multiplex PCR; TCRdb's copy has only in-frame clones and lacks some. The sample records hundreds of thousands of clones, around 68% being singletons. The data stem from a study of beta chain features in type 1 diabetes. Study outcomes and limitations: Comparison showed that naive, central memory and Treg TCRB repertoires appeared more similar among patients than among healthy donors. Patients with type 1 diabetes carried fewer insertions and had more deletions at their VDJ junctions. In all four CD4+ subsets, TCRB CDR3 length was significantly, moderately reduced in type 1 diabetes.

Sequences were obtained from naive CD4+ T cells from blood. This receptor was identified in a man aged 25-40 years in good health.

CDR3 DNA sequence: TGTGCCAGCTCATCCGACAGCTACGAGCAGTACTTC. Protein sequence: CASSSDSYEQYF. The chain couples TRBV18 to TRBJ2-7; weak D call: TRBD1 (5 bases). Between the trimmed V and J ends, which lost 5 bases and 3 bases, there was a span of 8 bases. This CDR3 has 12 residues. From germline, CDR1 is KGHSH and CDR2 LQKENI.